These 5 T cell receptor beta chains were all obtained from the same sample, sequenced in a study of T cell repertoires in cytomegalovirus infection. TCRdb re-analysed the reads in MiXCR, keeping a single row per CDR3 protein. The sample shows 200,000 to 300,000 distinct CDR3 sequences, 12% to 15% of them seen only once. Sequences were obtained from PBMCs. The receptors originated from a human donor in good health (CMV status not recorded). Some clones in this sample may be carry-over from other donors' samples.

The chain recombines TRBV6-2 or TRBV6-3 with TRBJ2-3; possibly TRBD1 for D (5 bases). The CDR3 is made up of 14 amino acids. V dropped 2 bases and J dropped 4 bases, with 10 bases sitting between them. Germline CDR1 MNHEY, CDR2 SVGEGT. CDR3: CASSYRQGPDTQYF. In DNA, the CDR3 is TGTGCCAGCAGTTACCGGCAGGGTCCAGATACGCAGTATTTT.

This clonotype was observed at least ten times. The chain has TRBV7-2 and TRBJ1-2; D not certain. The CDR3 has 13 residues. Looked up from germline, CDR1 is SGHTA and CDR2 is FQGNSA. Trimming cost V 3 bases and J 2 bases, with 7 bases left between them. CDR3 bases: TGTGCCAGCAGCTTGACGAACAACTATGGCTACACCTTC. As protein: CASSLTNNYGYTF.

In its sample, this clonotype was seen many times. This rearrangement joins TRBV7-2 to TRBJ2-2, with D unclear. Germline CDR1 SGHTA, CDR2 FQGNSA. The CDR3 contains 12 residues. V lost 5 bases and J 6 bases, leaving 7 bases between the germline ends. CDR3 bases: TGTGCCAGCAGCGAACCGTCCGGGGAGCTGTTTTTT. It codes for CASSEPSGELFF.

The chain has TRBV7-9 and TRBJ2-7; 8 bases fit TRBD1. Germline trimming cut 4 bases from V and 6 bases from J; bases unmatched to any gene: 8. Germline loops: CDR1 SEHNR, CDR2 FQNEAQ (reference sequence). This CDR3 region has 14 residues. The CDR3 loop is CASSSEYRGSEQYF. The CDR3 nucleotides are TGTGCCAGCAGCTCAGAGTACAGGGGGAGCGAGCAGTACTTC.

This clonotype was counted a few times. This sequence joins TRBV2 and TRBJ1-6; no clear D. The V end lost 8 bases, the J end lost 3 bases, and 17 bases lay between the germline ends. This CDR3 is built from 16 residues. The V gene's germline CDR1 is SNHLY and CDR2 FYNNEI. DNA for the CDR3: TGTGCCAGCGTTTTACAGCCGCACAGCTATAATTCACCCCTCCACTTT. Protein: CASVLQPHSYNSPLHF. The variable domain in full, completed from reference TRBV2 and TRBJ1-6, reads EPEVTQTPSHQVTQMGQEVILRCVPISNHLYFYWYRQILGQKVEFLVSFYNNEISEKSEIFDDQFSVERPDGSNFTLKIRSTKLEDSAMYFCASVLQPHSYNSPLHFGNGTRLTVT.